A single T cell receptor beta chain is shown here with its context. V gave up 4 bases and J gave up 5 bases, with 18 bases separating them. The V gene's germline CDR1 is SGDLS and CDR2 YYNGEE. CDR3 size: 15 residues. TCRdb's copy holds only in-frame clones and misses some; the assay was immunoSEQ multiplex PCR. The sample contains roughly 140,000 clones, 80% to 95% of which appear only once. The data originate from a study of T cell responses to AZD1222 COVID-19 vaccine. The source is an adult in good health. The input for sequencing was peripheral blood, taken on day 0 of MenACWY control vaccination. This chain links TRBV9 with TRBJ2-5; tentative D call: TRBD2 (5 bases). CDR3 coding DNA: TGTGCCAGCAGCCCGAACGCGCTGGGAGCGGAGACCCAGTACTTC. This encodes CASSPNALGAETQYF. The full variable domain, its missing parts supplied by reference TRBV9 and TRBJ2-5, is DSGVTQTPKHLITATGQRVTLRCSPRSGDLSVYWYQQSLDQGLQFLIQYYNGEERAKGNILERFSAQQFPDLHSELNLSSLELGDSALYFCASSPNALGAETQYFGPGTRLLVL.